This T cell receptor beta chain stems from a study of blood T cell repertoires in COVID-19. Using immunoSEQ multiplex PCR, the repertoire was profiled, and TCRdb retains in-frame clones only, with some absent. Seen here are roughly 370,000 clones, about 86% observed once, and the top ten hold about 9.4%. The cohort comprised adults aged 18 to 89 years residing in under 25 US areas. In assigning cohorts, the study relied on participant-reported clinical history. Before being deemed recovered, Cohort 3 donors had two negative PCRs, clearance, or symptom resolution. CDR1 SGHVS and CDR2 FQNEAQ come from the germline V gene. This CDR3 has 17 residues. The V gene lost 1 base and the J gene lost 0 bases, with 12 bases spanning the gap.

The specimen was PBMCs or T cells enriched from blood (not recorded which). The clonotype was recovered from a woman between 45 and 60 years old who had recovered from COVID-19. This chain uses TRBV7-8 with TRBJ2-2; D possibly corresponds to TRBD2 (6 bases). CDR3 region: CASSLGGEISNTGELFF. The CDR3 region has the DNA TGTGCCAGCAGCTTAGGCGGGGAAATATCGAACACCGGGGAGCTGTTTTTT.